These T cell receptor beta chains were read from a single sample in a study of blood T cell repertoires in COVID-19. Repertoires were generated with immunoSEQ multiplex PCR, while TCRdb's copy carries only in-frame clones and drops some. Here the sample spans around 340,000 clones, approximately 86% being singletons. Sequencing used PBMCs or T cells enriched from blood (not recorded which). Every receptor here comes from a woman in her 40s with acute COVID-19. CDR3s include the opening cysteine and the closing phenylalanine or tryptophan. The D gene is left open where the match is weak. For some rows the clone size is stated as once, few or many, or as a class when expanded; others skip it.

D gene	clone size	J gene	V gene	CDR3 DNA	CDR3 protein
TRBD1	.	TRBJ1-1	TRBV7-2	TGTGCCAGCAGCTTAAGGACAGGCGACACTGAAGCTTTCTTT	CASSLRTGDTEAFF
TRBD1	.	TRBJ1-5	TRBV19	TGTGCCAGTAACCCGACAGGGTTCGGAAATCAGCCCCAGCATTTT	CASNPTGFGNQPQHF
.	.	TRBJ2-7	TRBV19	TGTGCCAGTAGCCTGGCGGGACGGCCACTTAACGAGCAGTACTTC	CASSLAGRPLNEQYF
.	.	TRBJ1-1	TRBV10-3	TGTGCCATCAGAGCGAACACTGAAGCTTTCTTT	CAIRANTEAFF
.	.	TRBJ2-3	TRBV11-3	TGTGCCAGCAGCTTAGGCGGGACAGCTAGCACAGATACGCAGTATTTT	CASSLGGTASTDTQYF
.	few	TRBJ1-2	TRBV28	TGTGCCAGCAGTGGTGACAGGATTAATGGCTACACCTTC	CASSGDRINGYTF
.	.	TRBJ2-3	TRBV27	TGTGCCAGCAGTCTATTACGGGGAGATACGCAGTATTTT	CASSLLRGDTQYF
TRBD2	few	TRBJ2-1	TRBV3-1/TRBV3-2	TGTGCCAGCAGCTCCCTACTAGGAGGGACTAGCGGGATAAAGGATGAGCAGTTCTTC	CASSSLLGGTSGIKDEQFF
.	.	TRBJ2-3	TRBV19	TGTGCCAGTAGTATCCAGGGCGTAGCAGATACGCAGTATTTT	CASSIQGVADTQYF
TRBD1	once	TRBJ1-5	TRBV4-1	TGCGCCAGCAGCCCCGGGACAGACAATCAGCCCCAGCATTTT	CASSPGTDNQPQHF
.	.	TRBJ1-4	TRBV10-3	TGTGCCATCAGTGCTAGGAGTGAAAAACTGTTTTTT	CAISARSEKLFF
TRBD1	.	TRBJ1-1	TRBV28	TGTGCCAGCAGTCCTCAGGGGGCGCACCACGAAGCTTTCTTT	CASSPQGAHHEAFF
TRBD1	.	TRBJ2-2	TRBV12-3/TRBV12-4	TGTGCCAGCGGACAGGGGTTAACCGGGGAGCTGTTTTTT	CASGQGLTGELFF
.	.	TRBJ1-6	TRBV6-5	TGTGCCAGCAGTTTGCGAGGAGTAGGCGGTTCACCCCTCCACTTT	CASSLRGVGGSPLHF
.	.	TRBJ1-4	TRBV18	TGTGCCAGCTCAGAGACAAATGAAAAACTGTTTTTT	CASSETNEKLFF
.	.	TRBJ1-5	TRBV4-1	TGCGCCAGCAGCCAAGATCCCCCAGGGACACGCAATCAGCCCCAGCATTTT	CASSQDPPGTRNQPQHF
TRBD1	.	TRBJ1-2	TRBV10-3	TGTGCCATCAGTGAGAAGACAGGGTCTAACTATGGCTACACCTTC	CAISEKTGSNYGYTF
TRBD1	once	TRBJ2-1	TRBV5-6	TGTGCCAGCAGACGACGGGACAGGGGTTTTCTTGAGCAGTTCTTC	CASRRRDRGFLEQFF
TRBD1	.	TRBJ2-5	TRBV5-8	TGTGCCAGCAGCTCGGGACAGTTCCAAGAGACCCAGTACTTC	CASSSGQFQETQYF
.	once	TRBJ2-5	TRBV24-1	TGTGCCACCGAGGATCGGGACAAGCAAGAGACCCAGTACTTC	CATEDRDKQETQYF
.	.	TRBJ2-7	TRBV9	TGTGCCAGCAGCGTAGGCATGGCGGGGGCCCCCTCCTACGAGCAGTACTTC	CASSVGMAGAPSYEQYF
TRBD2	.	TRBJ2-1	TRBV18	TGTGCCAGCTCACCTCAGCGGGGCTTTTACAATGAGCAGTTCTTC	CASSPQRGFYNEQFF
.	.	TRBJ1-1	TRBV28	TGTGCCAGCAGTTTGCGGGCTGGGAGTGCCGAGAACACTGAAGCTTTCTTT	CASSLRAGSAENTEAFF
TRBD1	few	TRBJ1-1	TRBV25-1	TGTGCCAGCAGGAGACAGGGTCGAACTGAAGCTTTCTTT	CASRRQGRTEAFF
TRBD1	once	TRBJ2-2	TRBV3-1/TRBV3-2	TGTGCCAGCAGCCAGATGGACAGGGGAAGGACCGGGGAGCTGTTTTTT	CASSQMDRGRTGELFF
.	.	TRBJ2-2	TRBV6-2/TRBV6-3	TGTGCCAGCAGTCATACCGGGGAGCTGTTTTTT	CASSHTGELFF
.	once	TRBJ1-5	TRBV10-3	TGTGCCATCAGTGAGTGGCGGGGCAATCAGCCCCAGCATTTT	CAISEWRGNQPQHF
TRBD2	many	TRBJ2-7	TRBV12-3/TRBV12-4	TGTGCCAGCAGCAGCGGGAGTGTGTACGAGCAGTACTTC	CASSSGSVYEQYF
TRBD2	few	TRBJ2-7	TRBV7-9	TGTGCCAGCAGCTTAGAATTATTAGCGGGATCCAAATGGGAGCAGTACTTC	CASSLELLAGSKWEQYF
TRBD2	.	TRBJ2-1	TRBV28	TGTGCCAGCAGTTTGTTAGCGGGAGGGAGGGATGAGCAGTTCTTC	CASSLLAGGRDEQFF
TRBD1	.	TRBJ1-1	TRBV5-1	TGCGCCAGCAGCTTGACAGCCGGGACAGGGGGATTAATGAACACTGAAGCTTTCTTT	CASSLTAGTGGLMNTEAFF
.	.	TRBJ2-5	TRBV28	TGTGCCAGCAGTGTTGGACAGACAAACCAAGAGACCCAGTACTTC	CASSVGQTNQETQYF
.	few	TRBJ1-6	TRBV4-1	TGCGCCAGCAGCCAAGAAGGCCAGGATCTTTTAAGCTATAATTCACCCCTCCACTTT	CASSQEGQDLLSYNSPLHF
.	few	TRBJ1-3	TRBV10-3	TGTGCCATCAGCCGTCGGGGGAGCGGGATAACCGCTGGAAACACCATATATTTT	CAISRRGSGITAGNTIYF
.	.	TRBJ1-1	TRBV12-3/TRBV12-4	TGTGCCAGCAATCCGGAACGGAGGGTCGGGGCTTTCTTT	CASNPERRVGAFF
TRBD2	.	TRBJ2-5	TRBV5-4	TGTGCCAGCAGCTTGCTGCAGGGACTAGCGGGGTTAAGAGAGACCCAGTACTTC	CASSLLQGLAGLRETQYF
.	few	TRBJ1-1	TRBV5-6	TGTGCCAGCAGCTTGGGACACAGGGAGAGGACTGAAGCTTTCTTT	CASSLGHRERTEAFF
TRBD1	few	TRBJ1-2	TRBV5-3	TGTGCCAGACCTTGTGGGACAGGGCGCTATGGCTACACCTTC	CARPCGTGRYGYTF
.	.	TRBJ1-3	TRBV24-1	TGTGCCACCAGTGATCGATCCCGCCGAGGCTGCTACTCTGGAAACACCATATATTTT	CATSDRSRRGCYSGNTIYF
TRBD1	.	TRBJ2-7	TRBV28	TGTGCCAGCAGACGGGACAGGGGGGTCAACGAGCAGTACTTC	CASRRDRGVNEQYF
.	.	TRBJ2-3	TRBV7-3	TGTGCCAGCAGCCCAACGAGAAGCGCAGATACGCAGTATTTT	CASSPTRSADTQYF
.	.	TRBJ2-7	TRBV3-1/TRBV3-2	TGTGCCAGCAGCCAAGCTGGGGGACACCTCTTGGGGCAGTACTTC	CASSQAGGHLLGQYF
.	.	TRBJ2-1	TRBV5-1	TGCGCCAGCAGCTTAGGGGACAATGAGCAGTTCTTC	CASSLGDNEQFF
.	.	TRBJ1-5	TRBV21-1	TGTGCCAGCAGCAAAGAGGGCACCAGGGGAAGAGTCCCAGGGTATAGCAATCAGCCCCAGCATTTT	CASSKEGTRGRVPGYSNQPQHF
.	.	TRBJ1-1	TRBV19	TGTGCCAGTAGTAATACGGGGGATACTGAAGCTTTCTTT	CASSNTGDTEAFF
TRBD1	.	TRBJ1-1	TRBV7-9	TGTGCCAGCAGGCGGACAGGGGACACTGAAGCTTTCTTT	CASRRTGDTEAFF
.	.	TRBJ2-3	TRBV29-1	TGCAGCGTTGGGCAGGGCCTTAGCACAGATACGCAGTATTTT	CSVGQGLSTDTQYF
.	.	TRBJ2-2	TRBV7-2	TGTGCCAGCAGCTTAGTCTTCCCGGGCGGGGAGCTGTTTTTT	CASSLVFPGGELFF
TRBD1	once	TRBJ1-1	TRBV25-1	TGTGCCAGCAGTCGACAGGGGGGCACTGAAGCTTTCTTT	CASSRQGGTEAFF
.	few	TRBJ1-6	TRBV14	TGTGCCAGCAAGCAGGCTTATAATTCACCCCTCCACTTT	CASKQAYNSPLHF
.	.	TRBJ2-7	TRBV15	TGTGCCACCAGCAGAGAGGGTGGGCACGAGCAGTACTTC	CATSREGGHEQYF
.	.	TRBJ1-3	TRBV28	TGTGCCAGCAGTCAAGGAGGGAGCTCTGGAAACACCATATATTTT	CASSQGGSSGNTIYF
TRBD1	.	TRBJ1-5	TRBV6-5	TGTGCCAGCAGAGGGACAGGCCCAAATCAGCCCCAGCATTTT	CASRGTGPNQPQHF
TRBD1	.	TRBJ1-5	TRBV6-2/TRBV6-3	TGTGCCAGCAGTCTCAGGACAGGGGTGATTCAGCCCCAGCATTTT	CASSLRTGVIQPQHF
TRBD2	.	TRBJ2-3	TRBV5-1	TGCGCCAGCAGCTTGGCCCTAGCGGGCCCCACAGATACGCAGTATTTT	CASSLALAGPTDTQYF
.	.	TRBJ1-3	TRBV5-1	TGCGCCAGCAGCTTGGCGGCAGGGAACACCATATATTTT	CASSLAAGNTIYF
TRBD2	.	TRBJ2-3	TRBV20-1	TGCAGTGCTAGTCCACTAGCGGGGGGAGATACGCAGTATTTT	CSASPLAGGDTQYF
.	.	TRBJ2-7	TRBV12-3/TRBV12-4	TGTGCCAGCAGTTTAAGACGCGAGGCTGAGCAGTACTTC	CASSLRREAEQYF
.	.	TRBJ1-1	TRBV3-1/TRBV3-2	TGTGCCAGCAGCCAAGATCCGGGGAGCTACACTGAAGCTTTCTTT	CASSQDPGSYTEAFF
.	.	TRBJ1-6	TRBV3-1/TRBV3-2	TGTGCCAGCAGCCCCCCTATCGGGGGACTGAATTCACCCCTCCACTTT	CASSPPIGGLNSPLHF